This T cell receptor beta chain originates from a study of T-cell memory formation after mild COVID-19. Study context: Largely, the TCR clusters proved donor specific.

Amplification by 5'RACE using constant-segment primers produced TCR alpha and TCR beta cDNA libraries that carried sample barcodes and UMIs. TCRdb ran MiXCR on the 5' RACE reads and lists one entry per CDR3 protein. The sample holds about 310,000 distinct CDR3 sequences, 15% to 20% seen once. Whole-study results and caveats: Clones contracting day 15 to 85 were balanced CD4/CD8; later expanders leaned CD4+. Pre-infection memory carried some responding clones, suggesting that cross-reactive memory joined.

A single count supports this clonotype. As yet, its antigen is unknown. The V gene lost 2 bases and the J gene lost 0 bases, with 9 bases spanning the gap. Germline lookup yields CDR1 SGHDT and CDR2 YYEEEE. The CDR3 has 15 amino acids. The receptor's source is a man aged 18 to 35 who had mild COVID-19 (a few samples of this study predate the infection). Cell type and time point are not known. Sequences were obtained from PBMCs or a T cell subset sorted from them (not recorded which). This chain joins TRBV5-6 and TRBJ1-3; D is ambiguous. The CDR3 spells CASSLLSYSGNTIYF. The CDR3 coding sequence is TGTGCCAGCAGCTTATTGTCCTACTCTGGAAACACCATATATTTT.